This T cell receptor beta chain was recorded in a study of OX40 agonist ivuxolimab in advanced cancers. Comment on this clone: The antigen is undetermined.

Germline lookup yields CDR1 WSHSY and CDR2 SAAADI. This CDR3 spans 15 amino acids. Trimming took 7 bases from V and 4 from J; bases not matched to a gene: 9. Regarding the study as a whole: Some patients without response likewise showed low normalized clonal expansion.

Measured with immunoSEQ multiplex PCR; TCRdb has only the in-frame clones, and not every one. This table holds 20,000 to 25,000 clones, roughly 80% found once. The sample in question was CD4+ or CD8+ T cells sorted from blood, obtained in a trial of the OX40 agonist ivuxolimab. This rearrangement joins TRBV10-2 to TRBJ2-5; 10 bases agree with TRBD1. The origin of this receptor is an adult with an advanced solid tumor such as melanoma, head and neck, liver or kidney cancer. CDR3 sequence: CASTPRQGARETQYF. The CDR3 DNA follows: TGCGCCAGCACTCCACGACAGGGGGCACGAGAGACCCAGTACTTC.